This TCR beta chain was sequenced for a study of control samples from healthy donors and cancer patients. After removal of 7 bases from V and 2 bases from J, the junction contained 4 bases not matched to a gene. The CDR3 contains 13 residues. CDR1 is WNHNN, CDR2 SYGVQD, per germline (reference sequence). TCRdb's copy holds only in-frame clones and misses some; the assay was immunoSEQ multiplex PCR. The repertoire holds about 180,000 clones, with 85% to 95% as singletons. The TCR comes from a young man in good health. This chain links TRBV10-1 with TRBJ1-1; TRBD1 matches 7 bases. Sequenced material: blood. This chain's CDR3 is CASKGQENTEAFF. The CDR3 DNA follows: TGCGCCAGCAAAGGACAGGAAAACACTGAAGCTTTCTTT.